This is a list of T cell receptor beta chains from one sample in a study of monozygotic twins with cystic fibrosis. The assay was immunoSEQ multiplex PCR, and TCRdb's table has in-frame clones only and misses some. The sample carries some 17,000 clones, 95% to 97% recorded once. What was sequenced was blood. All receptors derive from a girl aged 2-10 years with cystic fibrosis. Each CDR3 is given without its conserved first and last residue.

V: TRBV4-3
J: TRBJ2-7
CDR3: ASSQESSGRYEQY

V: TRBV18
J: TRBJ1-1
CDR3: ASSPPSRQENTEAF

V: TRBV6-1
J: TRBJ1-2
CDR3: ASSEDGGSGLGGYT

V: TRBV9
J: TRBJ2-1
CDR3: ASSQTSGPIYNEQF

V: TRBV7-9
J: TRBJ2-3
CDR3: ASSSGYSTDTQY

V: TRBV7-2
J: TRBJ2-5
CDR3: ASSLPRDRPHQETQY

V: TRBV18
J: TRBJ2-3
CDR3: ASSPLAPTTDTQY

V: TRBV28
J: TRBJ1-1
CDR3: ASSPGLYVMNTEAF

V: TRBV6-6
J: TRBJ2-7
CDR3: ASRDQGAGEQY

V: TRBV7-9
J: TRBJ2-7
CDR3: ASTPTNERESHEQY

V: TRBV5-8
J: TRBJ2-1
CDR3: ASSLGETGGNDEQF